This TCR beta chain stems from a study of beta chain features in type 1 diabetes. Study observations and caveats: Shorter templates might be favored by PCR, and equally so in patients and in controls.

cDNA synthesis used the whole RNA isolate, giving expressed TCRB sequences. Sequencing was performed with immunoSEQ multiplex PCR; in TCRdb, only in-frame clones are kept and a portion is missing. The table records around 500,000 clones, around 28% of them present only once. Populations obtained by sorting all exceeded 98% purity. With 8 bases clipped from V and 2 bases from J, the junction kept 8 bases outside the gene matches. The CDR3 consists of 14 residues. CDR1 is SEHNR and CDR2 is FQNEAQ in the germline V gene (reference sequence). Concerning this clone itself: Its antigen is still unknown.

The rearrangement joins TRBV7-9 to TRBJ1-1, with 7 bases fitting TRBD1. The TCR was taken from a man in his late teens or twenties in good health. The sequencing input was naive CD4+ T cells from blood. CDR3 sequence (DNA): TGTGCCAGCCGCCTAGGGACAGCCAACACTGAAGCTTTCTTT. It specifies CASRLGTANTEAFF.